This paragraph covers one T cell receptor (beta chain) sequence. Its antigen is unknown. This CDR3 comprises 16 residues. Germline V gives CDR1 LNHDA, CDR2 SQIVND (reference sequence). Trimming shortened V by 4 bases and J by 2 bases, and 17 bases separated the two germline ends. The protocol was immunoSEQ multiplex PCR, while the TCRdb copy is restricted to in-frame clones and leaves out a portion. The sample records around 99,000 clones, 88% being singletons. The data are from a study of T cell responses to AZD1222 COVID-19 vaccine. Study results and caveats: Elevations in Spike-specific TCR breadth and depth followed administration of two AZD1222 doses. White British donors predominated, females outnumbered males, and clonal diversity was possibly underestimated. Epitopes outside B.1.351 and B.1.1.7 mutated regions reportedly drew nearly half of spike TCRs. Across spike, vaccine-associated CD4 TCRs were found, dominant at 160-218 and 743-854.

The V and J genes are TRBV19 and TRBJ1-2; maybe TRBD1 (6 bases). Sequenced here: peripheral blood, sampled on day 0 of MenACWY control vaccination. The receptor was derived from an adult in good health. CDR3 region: CASSTRQDSRNYGYTF. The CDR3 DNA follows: TGTGCCAGTAGTACCCGACAGGACTCCAGGAACTATGGCTACACCTTC.